One and the same sample provided the 10 T cell receptor beta chains below, sequenced in a study of T-cell memory formation after mild COVID-19. TCRdb ran MiXCR on the 5' RACE reads and lists one entry per CDR3 protein. Of a few hundred thousand distinct CDR3 sequences listed, 25% to 30% are singletons. The sequencing input was PBMCs or a T cell subset sorted from them (not recorded which). These receptors were taken from an adult woman who had mild COVID-19 (a few samples of this study predate the infection). Cell type and time point are not known.

This sequence joins TRBV5-8 and TRBJ1-5; TRBD1 might be the D (5 bases). The CDR3 is 14 amino acids. The V and J ends lost 3 bases and 8 bases respectively, with 15 bases between them. CDR1 SGHTS and CDR2 YDEGEE come from the germline V gene. CDR3 amino acids: CASSSKTATKPQHF. CDR3 DNA: TGTGCCAGCAGCTCAAAGACAGCGACCAAGCCCCAGCATTTT.

This clonotype was counted a few times. The chain is built from TRBV9 and TRBJ2-3, with TRBD2 matching over 8 bases. Germline V gene sequence: CDR1 SGDLS, CDR2 YYNGEE. Unmatched junction bases numbered 2, after V lost 0 bases and J lost 2 bases. The CDR3 has 15 residues. In DNA, the CDR3 is TGTGCCAGCAGCGTAGGAGCGGGGGTCACAGATACGCAGTATTTT. Encoded protein: CASSVGAGVTDTQYF.

This clonotype has just a few counts. V usage is TRBV7-9 and J usage is TRBJ2-4, with a weak D call TRBD1 (6 bases). CDR3 length equals 14 residues. The germline V gene encodes CDR1 SEHNR and CDR2 FQNEAQ (reference sequence). Trimming took 4 bases from V and 8 from J, leaving 15 bases between them. Here the CDR3 DNA reads TGTGCCAGCAGCTCCGGGCAGGGGTATGACATTCAGTACTTC. Translated, it gives CASSSGQGYDIQYF.

The rearrangement joins TRBV7-2 to TRBJ2-5, with TRBD2 identical over 12 bases. CDR3 size: 16 residues. J was trimmed by 4 bases and V by 5 bases; bases with no gene match: 8. CDR1 is SGHTA, CDR2 FQGNSA, per germline. Written as DNA, the CDR3 is TGTGCCAGCAGCCCAGGACTAGCGGGGAGCGGAGAGACCCAGTACTTC. It encodes CASSPGLAGSGETQYF.

This clonotype was recorded a few times. The V call is TRBV7-2, the J call TRBJ2-7; TRBD2 is a possible D gene (6 bases). Trimming cost V 5 bases and J 0 bases, with 17 bases left between them. The CDR3 runs to 16 residues. Per germline, CDR1 SGHTA and CDR2 FQGNSA. CDR3 amino acids: CASSLGPGESSYEQYF. CDR3 in DNA: TGTGCCAGCAGCCTGGGGCCGGGGGAGAGCTCCTACGAGCAGTACTTC.

A few counts support this clonotype. This chain uses TRBV5-6 with TRBJ2-7; D is ambiguous. Germline CDR1 and CDR2: SGHDT and YYEEEE. V was shortened by 1 base and J by 4 bases, with 6 bases between the two germline ends. The CDR3 runs to 12 residues. CDR3 sequence (DNA): TGTGCCAGCAGCTTGCAGACGTACGAGCAGTACTTC. Translated: CASSLQTYEQYF.

This clonotype was counted between two and nine times. DNA of the CDR3: TGTGCCAGCAGAACAGGGTTGGGGACCGGGGAGCTGTTTTTT. As protein: CASRTGLGTGELFF. The chain combines TRBV12-3 or TRBV12-4 with TRBJ2-2; D possibly corresponds to TRBD1 (6 bases). Trimming shortened V by 6 bases and J by 5 bases, and 13 bases separated the two germline ends. CDR3 length equals 14 residues.

The chain has TRBV3-1 and TRBJ2-1; TRBD2 matches 15 bases. This CDR3 contains 18 residues. Germline V gene lookup returns CDR1 LGHDT and CDR2 YNNKEL (reference sequence). V lost 5 bases and J lost 7; bases outside the gene matches: 12. The CDR3 is CASSRRVAGTSGRNEQFF. The CDR3 DNA sequence: TGTGCCAGCAGCAGAAGGGTGGCGGGGACTAGCGGGAGGAATGAGCAGTTCTTC.

The table lists this clonotype with a few counts. V usage is TRBV20-1 and J usage is TRBJ2-3, with 10 bases identical to TRBD2. The CDR3 runs to 16 residues. Trimming took 2 bases from V and 1 from J; bases not matched to a gene: 6. CDR1 and CDR2 (germline): DFQATT, SNEGSKA (reference sequence). As DNA, the CDR3 is TGCAGTGCTAGACAGCCCGGGACTAGCGGCACAGATACGCAGTATTTT. This codes for CSARQPGTSGTDTQYF.

The chain has TRBV14 and TRBJ2-7; 8 bases agree with TRBD2. The CDR3 runs to 13 residues. Germline-derived CDR1 and CDR2 are SGHDN and FVKESK. The junction had 12 bases not matched to a gene; V was cut back by 5 bases and J by 12 bases. The CDR3 coding sequence is TGTGCCAGCAGCAGGGGATTAGCGGGAAGTGCGTACTTC. Protein sequence: CASSRGLAGSAYF. Combining the CDR3 with reference TRBV14 and TRBJ2-7 gives the whole variable domain EAGVTQFPSHSVIEKGQTVTLRCDPISGHDNLYWYRRVMGKEIKFLLHFVKESKQDESGMPNNRFLAERTGGTYSTLKVQPAELEDSGVYFCASSRGLAGSAYFGPGTRLTVT.